What follows is one T cell receptor (beta chain) and its context. Some clones are missing from TCRdb's copy, which holds only in-frame ones; the method was immunoSEQ multiplex PCR. Counted here are about 180,000 clones, approximately 86% occurring once; the ten biggest clones make up 6.9%. This record belongs to a study of blood T cell repertoires in COVID-19. Whole-study context: Donors in the United States, Italy and Spain gave samples during acute or convalescent COVID-19.

The CDR3 consists of 12 residues. V gave up 8 bases and J gave up 9 bases, with 11 bases separating them. From germline, CDR1 is SGHAT and CDR2 FQNNGV. Recruited during active infection, patients (from Seattle) were subsequently followed longitudinally. The sequence derives from an elderly man with COVID-19, enrolled during active disease. The chain recombines TRBV11-2 with TRBJ1-6; D unclear. The sequencing input was peripheral blood. CDR3 bases: TGTGCCAGCGCGACTGGTGGTTCACCCCTCCACTTT. Protein sequence: CASATGGSPLHF.